The 27 T cell receptor beta chains given below trace back to one sample, sequenced in a study of blood T cell repertoires in COVID-19. Clones were sequenced by immunoSEQ multiplex PCR, and TCRdb holds only the in-frame ones, with some missing. This table has over 150,000 clones, around nine tenths appearing once. The sample comprised peripheral blood. Every receptor here comes from a woman aged 70-85 years with COVID-19, enrolled during active disease.

The V call is TRBV29-1, the J call TRBJ1-1, with D perhaps TRBD1 (6 bases). The germline gives CDR1 SQVTM, CDR2 ANQGSEA. This CDR3 comprises 16 residues. Trimming took 3 bases from V and 2 from J, leaving 19 bases between them. CDR3 nucleotide sequence: TGCAGCGTTGATGTCTTGGGGGCCCGAACAAACACTGAAGCTTTCTTT. It is translated as CSVDVLGARTNTEAFF.

The V gene is TRBV27, the J gene TRBJ1-2, with TRBD1 identical over 9 bases. The CDR3 is 15 residues long. Per germline, CDR1 MNHEY and CDR2 SMNVEV (reference sequence). The V and J ends lost 5 bases and 7 bases, in that order; junction bases with no gene match: 11. CDR3 region: CASSPVGQGKLGYTF. DNA for the CDR3: TGTGCCAGCAGTCCCGTGGGACAGGGAAAACTTGGCTACACCTTC.

The J gene is TRBJ1-5, the V gene TRBV6-5; no definite D call. Trimming removed 6 bases from V and 2 bases from J, with 5 bases in between. From germline, CDR1 is MNHEY and CDR2 SVGAGI. CDR3 size: 12 residues. The CDR3 nucleotides are TGTGCCAGCAGGGAGGGCAATCAGCCCCAGCATTTT. Its translation: CASREGNQPQHF.

The CDR3 region is CAWNEQGTNYGYTF. The CDR3 DNA follows: TGTGCCTGGAACGAACAGGGAACTAACTATGGCTACACCTTC. The rearrangement links TRBV30 to TRBJ1-2; TRBD1 is a possible D gene (6 bases). From germline, CDR1 is GTSNPN and CDR2 SVGIG (reference sequence). This CDR3 contains 14 residues. V lost 4 bases, J lost 0 bases, and 12 bases lay in between. Full variable domain (rest looked up from reference TRBV30 and TRBJ1-2): SQTIHQWPATLVQPVGSPLSLECTVEGTSNPNLYWYRQAAGRGLQLLFYSVGIGQISSEVPQNLSASRPQDRQFILSSKKLLLSDSGFYLCAWNEQGTNYGYTFGSGTRLTVV.

V and J are TRBV6-5 and TRBJ1-2; TRBD1 might be the D (5 bases). Trimming took 7 bases from V and 6 from J, leaving 18 bases between them. The germline V gene has CDR1 MNHEY and CDR2 SVGAGI. The CDR3 has 14 residues. The CDR3, as DNA: TGTGCCAGCATCCGGTGGGGGAGGGATGATGGCTACACCTTC. Its translation: CASIRWGRDDGYTF.

The CDR3 DNA is TGTGCCAGCCGACAGGGCGCGAAAGAGACCCAGTACTTC. As protein: CASRQGAKETQYF. The rearrangement links TRBV18 to TRBJ2-5; 7 nucleotides line up with TRBD1. There are 13 residues in the CDR3. Germline V gives CDR1 KGHSH, CDR2 LQKENI. Unmatched junction bases numbered 6, after V lost 8 bases and J lost 3 bases.

This clone was recorded only once. The chain joins TRBV14 to TRBJ1-3; 8 nucleotides match TRBD1. With 3 bases clipped from V and 4 bases from J, the junction kept 5 bases outside the gene matches. Germline lookup yields CDR1 SGHDN and CDR2 FVKESK. The length of the CDR3 is 15 residues. CDR3 DNA: TGTGCCAGCAGCCAGGGCAGGGGGCGCGGAAACACCATATATTTT. Protein product: CASSQGRGRGNTIYF.

The V and J genes are TRBV4-1 and TRBJ2-5; TRBD2 is a possible D gene (5 bases). Between the trimmed V and J ends, which lost 0 bases and 4 bases, there was a span of 12 bases. This CDR3 comprises 15 residues. CDR1 and CDR2 from the germline V gene are MGHRA and YSYEKL. The CDR3 loop is CASSQDRWGAETQYF. The CDR3 DNA follows: TGCGCCAGCAGCCAAGATCGGTGGGGAGCAGAGACCCAGTACTTC.

The chain is built from TRBV6-6 and TRBJ2-7, with D uncertain. Germline V lookup: CDR1 MNHNY, CDR2 SVGAGI (reference sequence). CDR3 length: 16 residues. Trimming stripped 6 bases from V and 0 bases from J, with 18 bases between. This CDR3 reads CASRLTPGPSSYEQYF. The CDR3 bases are TGTGCCAGCAGACTTACTCCGGGTCCCAGCTCCTACGAGCAGTACTTC.

The chain recombines TRBV10-1 with TRBJ2-7; D is unclear. The CDR3 spans 13 residues. Trimming stripped 3 bases from V and 5 bases from J, with 11 bases between. Germline assignment: CDR1 WNHNN and CDR2 SYGVQD (reference sequence). CDR3 in DNA: TGCGCCAGCAGTGATCTTTCTAATCACGAGCAGTACTTC. Encoded protein: CASSDLSNHEQYF.

The chain employs TRBV7-9 and TRBJ1-1; no clear D gene. CDR3 length equals 14 residues. Germline-derived CDR1 and CDR2 are SEHNR and FQNEAQ (reference sequence). V was clipped by 1 base and J by 4 bases, with 10 bases between them. The CDR3: CASSLGGLGTEAFF. The CDR3 DNA is TGTGCCAGCAGCTTAGGAGGGTTGGGCACTGAAGCTTTCTTT.

The genes are TRBV5-1 and TRBJ2-3, with a tentative D call TRBD1 (5 bases). V lost 2 bases and J 4 bases, leaving 11 bases between the germline ends. Germline CDR1 reads SGHRS; CDR2 reads YFSETQ. The CDR3 sequence is 14 residues long. The DNA for the CDR3 is TGCGCCAGCAGCTTAAAGCAGGGCCCAGATACGCAGTATTTT. Its translation is CASSLKQGPDTQYF.

The chain employs TRBV10-2 and TRBJ2-3, with TRBD2 matching over 8 bases. J was trimmed by 6 bases and V by 0 bases; bases with no gene match: 5. CDR3 size: 15 residues. Per germline, CDR1 WSHSY and CDR2 SAAADI. DNA for the CDR3: TGCGCCAGCAGTGAGTCATTCGGGGGGGCGGATACGCAGTATTTT. Its translation is CASSESFGGADTQYF.

With regard to this clone: The junction differs from germline at one of its ends, possibly a read error. This rearrangement joins TRBV27 to TRBJ2-3; tentatively, D is TRBD1 (7 bases). The CDR3 runs 12 residues. Germline CDR1 is MNHEY and CDR2 is SMNVEV (reference sequence). The CDR3 here is CASSIIGGGEHF. CDR3 nucleotides: TGTGCCAGCAGTATTATCGGAGGGGGCGAGCATTTT.

This chain links TRBV30 with TRBJ1-1; 10 positions match TRBD1. V was clipped by 2 bases and J by 4 bases; unmatched bases: 7. This CDR3 contains 15 residues. Looked up from germline, CDR1 is GTSNPN and CDR2 is SVGIG (reference sequence). CDR3 nucleotides: TGTGCCTGGAGTCCTCCCAGGACAGGGGGCACTGAAGCTTTCTTT. Encoded protein: CAWSPPRTGGTEAFF.

This sequence joins TRBV3-1 (or the pseudogene TRBV3-2) and TRBJ2-1, with 10 bases matching TRBD1. The CDR3 contains 16 residues. Germline V gene lookup returns CDR1 LGHDT and CDR2 YNNKEL (reference sequence). The V gene end was trimmed by 4 bases and the J gene end by 6 bases; junction bases not matched to a gene: 9. In nucleotides, the CDR3 is TGTGCCAGCAGCCGCAGACAGGGGGCGACTACCAATGAGCAGTTCTTC. This codes for CASSRRQGATTNEQFF.

This clone was counted a few times. This chain connects TRBV6-2 or TRBV6-3 to TRBJ2-3, with 7 bases fitting TRBD1. Germline V CDR1 and CDR2: MNHEY, SVGEGT. Unmatched junction bases numbered 9, after V lost 0 bases and J lost 12 bases. CDR3 length: 14 residues. In nucleotides, the CDR3 is TGTGCCAGCAGTTACTCGATCACAGGGGATTTACAGTATTTT. Translated: CASSYSITGDLQYF.

The J gene is TRBJ2-3, the V gene TRBV18, with D perhaps TRBD2 (7 bases). V lost 3 bases to trimming and J lost 1 base, with 11 bases between them. Germline V gene data show CDR1 as KGHSH and CDR2 as LQKENI. This CDR3 has 15 amino acids. CDR3 in DNA: TGTGCCAGCTCACCGAGAGGGGGGGGCACAGATACGCAGTATTTT. Protein: CASSPRGGGTDTQYF.

This clone was seen only once. The chain links TRBV11-2 to TRBJ1-2, with D unresolved. The CDR3 extends over 15 amino acids. Germline-derived CDR1 and CDR2 are SGHAT and FQNNGV. The V gene lost 1 base and the J gene lost 1 base, with 10 bases spanning the gap. For the CDR3, the DNA is TGTGCCAGCAGCTTAGTGTCCGCACTTAACTATGGCTACACCTTC. Its translation is CASSLVSALNYGYTF. Full variable domain (remainder filled in from reference TRBV11-2 and TRBJ1-2): EAGVAQSPRYKIIEKRQSVAFWCNPISGHATLYWYQQILGQGPKLLIQFQNNGVVDDSQLPKDRFSAERLKGVDSTLKIQPAKLEDSAVYLCASSLVSALNYGYTFGSGTRLTVV.

This clone was seen only once. In DNA, the CDR3 is TGTGCCAGCAGTTACCGGGACACTAACTATGGCTACACCTTC. Residues: CASSYRDTNYGYTF. The chain is built from TRBV6-6 and TRBJ1-2; D is perhaps TRBD1 (6 bases). The CDR3 contains 14 residues. V was clipped by 2 bases and J by 0 bases, with 7 bases between them. Germline-derived CDR1 and CDR2 are MNHNY and SVGAGI (reference sequence).

V and J are TRBV21-1 and TRBJ2-7; the table assigns TRBD1, which was not confirmed against the DNA. TRBV21-1 is shown as a pseudogene. This CDR3 is 18 amino acids long. The CDR3 reads CASSKGGLPGAPSYEQYF. Written as DNA, the CDR3 is TGTGCCAGCAGCAAAGGGGGCCTCCCAGGGGCCCCCTCCTACGAGCAGTACTTC.

This clone has only one observation. The chain employs TRBV11-2 and TRBJ1-1; a weak D match, TRBD1 (6 bases). This CDR3 is built from 14 residues. V was trimmed by 1 base and J by 5 bases, leaving 11 bases between them. Germline V lookup: CDR1 SGHAT, CDR2 FQNNGV. Written as DNA, the CDR3 is TGTGCCAGCAGCTTAGCTGGGGGCCGGACTGAAGCTTTCTTT. Translation gives CASSLAGGRTEAFF. The full variable domain, its missing parts supplied by reference TRBV11-2 and TRBJ1-1, is EAGVAQSPRYKIIEKRQSVAFWCNPISGHATLYWYQQILGQGPKLLIQFQNNGVVDDSQLPKDRFSAERLKGVDSTLKIQPAKLEDSAVYLCASSLAGGRTEAFFGQGTRLTVV.

This chain connects TRBV3-1 (or the pseudogene TRBV3-2) to TRBJ1-2; D ambiguous. The V and J ends lost 4 bases and 4 bases respectively, with 10 bases between them. CDR1 is LGHDT and CDR2 is YNNKEL in the germline V gene (reference sequence). The CDR3 length is 13 residues. The CDR3 DNA sequence: TGTGCCAGCAGCCGAGAGGACTTCTATGGCTACACCTTC. Translating it yields CASSREDFYGYTF.

The V and J genes are TRBV7-2 and TRBJ1-1; TRBD1 aligns across 8 bases. The germline CDR1 and CDR2 sequences are SGHTA and FQGNSA. After removal of 2 bases from V and 3 bases from J, the junction contained 8 bases not matched to a gene. The CDR3 spans 16 residues. The CDR3 DNA is TGTGCCAGCAGCTTACGAGCAGGGGGCTTGTACACTGAAGCTTTCTTT. As protein: CASSLRAGGLYTEAFF. Filled out from reference TRBV7-2 and TRBJ1-1, the complete variable domain reads GAGVSQSPSNKVTEKGKDVELRCDPISGHTALYWYRQSLGQGLEFLIYFQGNSAPDKSGLPSDRFSAERTGGSVSTLTIQRTQQEDSAVYLCASSLRAGGLYTEAFFGQGTRLTVV.

The chain's CDR3 is CASRPQGVVQPQHF. CDR3 bases: TGTGCCAGCAGACCCCAGGGTGTTGTTCAGCCCCAGCATTTT. This sequence joins TRBV2 and TRBJ1-5; a possible D gene is TRBD1 (5 bases). V was cut by 6 bases and J by 6 bases, with 15 bases left in between. The CDR3 consists of 14 residues. Germline V gene lookup returns CDR1 SNHLY and CDR2 FYNNEI.

The table lists this clone with a count of one. The chain recombines TRBV28 with TRBJ2-3, with 8 bases fitting TRBD2. Germline V gene lookup returns CDR1 MDHEN and CDR2 SYDVKM. V was pared by 7 bases and J by 4 bases, with 4 bases of the junction left unmatched. The CDR3 length is 13 residues. DNA for the CDR3: TGTGCCAGCACCGGGGGGGCAGCAGATACGCAGTATTTT. Translated, it gives CASTGGAADTQYF.

This clone has a handful of counts. The CDR3 DNA follows: TGTGCCAGCTCAACTCAGACAGGGGGGATACAGCCCCAGCATTTT. It yields the protein CASSTQTGGIQPQHF. The chain uses TRBV18 and TRBJ1-5, with 9 bases aligning to TRBD1. Germline CDR1 KGHSH, CDR2 LQKENI. Trimming at V came to 5 bases and at J to 7 bases, leaving 9 bases not matched to a gene. This CDR3 has 15 residues. The variable domain in full, completed from reference TRBV18 and TRBJ1-5, reads NAGVMQNPRHLVRRRGQEARLRCSPMKGHSHVYWYRQLPEEGLKFMVYLQKENIIDESGMPKERFSAEFPKEGPSILRIQQVVRGDSAAYFCASSTQTGGIQPQHFGDGTRLSIL.